This T cell receptor (beta chain) emerged from a study of cytomegalovirus exposure and HLA in healthy donors. Study-wide results and limits: High sensitivity and specificity were reportedly achieved when the classifier diagnosed cytomegalovirus status.

Produced via immunoSEQ multiplex PCR; TCRdb's table is partial and in-frame only. The data contain roughly 220,000 clones, around 90% of them singletons. This clone occurred a few times. The antigen is undetermined. With 5 bases removed from V and 4 bases from J, the gap between germline ends came to 11 bases. The length of the CDR3 is 13 residues. Germline V gene data show CDR1 as SGHAT and CDR2 as FQNNGV. The chain carries TRBV11-2 and TRBJ1-2; possible D gene TRBD1, 5 bases. The sequenced sample consisted of PBMCs. This receptor was taken from a woman aged 18-29 years in good health and CMV-seronegative. CDR3 protein: CASSQGGVYGYTF. The CDR3 DNA is TGTGCCAGCAGCCAGGGAGGTGTCTATGGCTACACCTTC.